This T cell receptor (beta chain) comes out of a study of Graves' ophthalmopathy and Graves' hyperthyroidism (dated by TCRdb to 2017 to 2018). Study-wide context: Peripheral blood samples were taken at the time of initial diagnosis, before any treatment was given. The study used signatures of the TCR beta repertoire to tell Graves' ophthalmopathy apart from Graves' hyperthyroidism and to predict which patients would progress to ophthalmopathy. In total, around 140 blood samples were TCR-sequenced: 43 ophthalmopathy, approximately 80 hyperthyroidism and some 17 hyperthyroidism-to-ophthalmopathy patients. A discovery set of 95 to 100 patients (43 ophthalmopathy, 57 stable hyperthyroidism) was enrolled to explore V-J signatures distinguishing ophthalmopathy from hyperthyroidism. An independent validation cohort was composed of some 19 hyperthyroidism patients and over 15 patients who later progressed from hyperthyroidism to ophthalmopathy. In over 5 hyperthyroidism patients, the T-cell repertoire of thyroid tissue was compared with the T-cell repertoire of blood. After sampling, hyperthyroidism patients received methimazole starting at 30 mg daily, and ophthalmopathy patients received high-dose intravenous methylprednisolone.

This clonotype showed up many times. Its antigen target is currently unknown. No base quality values were provided; no much bigger clone lies one nucleotide off. Patients with ophthalmopathy had moderately to severely active disease, with a Clinical Activity Score of 3 or more, a NOSPECS grade of 4 or more, and a disease duration of less than 3 months. Patients with other autoimmune diseases, uncontrolled infections, pregnancy or lactation were excluded from the study. Diagnosis relied on clinical symptoms, serum thyroxine, TRAb, thyroid ultrasound and orbital computed tomography. Ficoll-Paque density gradient centrifugation was used to isolate PBMCs from about 9.4 ml of fresh peripheral blood. Total RNA was extracted using Trizol reagent, and RNA quality was checked on an Agilent 2100 Bioanalyzer. TCR beta CDR3 regions were amplified from RNA transcripts for repertoire sequencing. HTBI primers and the Qiagen OneStep RT-PCR kit were used in a first-round RT-PCR, which was followed by a second-round multiplex PCR, size selection and purification. Libraries were sequenced paired-end with 100 bp reads on an Illumina HiSeq2000. The source study handled its data this way. SOAPnuke was used for read processing, and reads with adapters, uncalled bases, a mean Phred below 15, or no exact constant-primer or identifier match were discarded. COPE v1.2.5 was used to merge high-quality paired reads. Each unique nucleotide sequence was defined as a clonotype, and clonotypes were aligned to IMGT TRB V, D and J references with MiTCR v1.1. The analysis was limited to V-J combinations with a frequency above 0.0001, which together covered roughly 99% of the repertoires. A TCR clonal expansion and chaos score per V-J combination was defined as the ratio of F50 clonal expansion to chaos observed in the TCRdist matrix. Features were reduced by Welch's t-statistics and random forest to roughly 14 V-J combinations, which fed a naive Bayes classifier. The similarity between thyroid and blood repertoires was quantified using the Morisita-Horn index. TCRdb redid the processing of the public reads, applying fastp at Q25 and MiXCR, and retained in-frame beta chains. Each record represents a unique CDR3 protein, reported with the most common genes and DNA among its rows. Here the V and J calls rest on TCRdb's processing, not on the authors' analysis. A total of over 650,000 distinct CDR3 sequences appear in this sample, more than 40% of them only once. Over 2.5% of the sample comes from the top ten.

Study-level results and caveats: Most expanded thyroid clonotypes with frequency above 0.001 were also detected in blood, suggesting blood repertoires may reflect the thyroid immune response. In validation, the model predicted ophthalmopathy progression with 55% to 71% sensitivity and 72.22% specificity; 12 predicted patients were CT-confirmed with GO in a median of about 6.1 months. In cross-validation, the 13-signature model distinguished ophthalmopathy from stable hyperthyroidism with approximately 88% sensitivity and about 84% specificity, and in the test set the corresponding values were approximately 80% and 75%. Sample size was not statistically predetermined, and group allocation was not concealed from the investigators.

The germline V gene sets CDR1 to SGHTA and CDR2 to FQGNSA. V loses 5 bases of germline sequence and J loses 4 bases, and the interval between the two ends is 12 bases. Measured from the cysteine to the phenylalanine, the CDR3 is 13 residues long. Only the CDR3 DNA is retained, 39 bases long and in frame from the first base. The chain joins TRBV7-2 to TRBJ2-7, with the D segment possibly TRBD1 or TRBD2, each aligning over 5 bases. Sequencing was done on a sample of peripheral blood. The sequence was collected from an adult man with Graves' ophthalmopathy. The DNA sequence reads TGTGCCAGCAGCCCTAGAGGGGATTACGAGCAGTACTTC. The encoded protein is CASSPRGDYEQYF.